A selection of T cell receptor beta chains follows, all from one sample in a study of T cell repertoires in cytomegalovirus infection. TCRdb reprocessed the reads with MiXCR, giving one entry per CDR3 protein. The sample contains approximately 220,000 distinct CDR3 sequences, about 38% of which appear only once. These TCRs are of unknown antigen specificity. Sequencing used CD8+ T cells from cultured PBMCs, obtained from culture after CMV antigen stimulation. These TCRs come from a human donor in good health (CMV status not recorded). Some clones in this sample may be carry-over from other donors' samples. Both conserved end residues are trimmed from each CDR3. Clone sizes are given selectively: once, few, many, or a class where the clone is expanded.

J gene: TRBJ2-3
clone size: NA
V gene: TRBV11-2
CDR3 protein: ASFGQGATADTQY

J gene: TRBJ2-1
clone size: many
V gene: TRBV7-8
CDR3 protein: ASNTMKHEQF

J gene: TRBJ2-2
clone size: few
V gene: TRBV15
CDR3 protein: ATSSSRGRTGELF

J gene: TRBJ2-7
clone size: NA
V gene: TRBV9
CDR3 protein: ASSVGSSGYEQY

J gene: TRBJ2-7
clone size: NA
V gene: TRBV20-1
CDR3 protein: SARESSGSVYEQY

J gene: TRBJ1-2
clone size: NA
V gene: TRBV7-6
CDR3 protein: ASSLLGSENYGYT

J gene: TRBJ1-2
clone size: few
V gene: TRBV20-1
CDR3 protein: SASEPKAKVGYGYT

J gene: TRBJ2-3
clone size: NA
V gene: TRBV6-1
CDR3 protein: ASSDRQITDTQY

J gene: TRBJ2-3
clone size: few
V gene: TRBV11-1
CDR3 protein: ASSRLDREVTDTQY

J gene: TRBJ2-7
clone size: once
V gene: TRBV7-9
CDR3 protein: ASSSGQGMGEQY

J gene: TRBJ1-5
clone size: few
V gene: TRBV28
CDR3 protein: ASSPKRGMFQPQH

J gene: TRBJ1-4
clone size: NA
V gene: TRBV2
CDR3 protein: ASGSQSWGATNEKLF

J gene: TRBJ2-1
clone size: NA
V gene: TRBV7-9
CDR3 protein: ASSLGGVNEQF

J gene: TRBJ2-5
clone size: NA
V gene: TRBV12-3/TRBV12-4
CDR3 protein: ASSYSRAGPPLETQY

J gene: TRBJ1-6
clone size: NA
V gene: TRBV27
CDR3 protein: ASRRTPGRAKNSPLH

J gene: TRBJ1-1
clone size: NA
V gene: TRBV12-3/TRBV12-4
CDR3 protein: ASSLGDRINTEAF

J gene: TRBJ2-1
clone size: NA
V gene: TRBV7-6
CDR3 protein: ASSLNTGPYNEQF

J gene: TRBJ2-3
clone size: few
V gene: TRBV27
CDR3 protein: ASSTGGGLSDTQY

J gene: TRBJ2-7
clone size: NA
V gene: TRBV6-5
CDR3 protein: ASSYERGSSYEQY

J gene: TRBJ1-1
clone size: many
V gene: TRBV7-9
CDR3 protein: ASSAGGGAVTEAF

J gene: TRBJ2-2
clone size: few
V gene: TRBV28
CDR3 protein: ASSLRPGLEAGELF

J gene: TRBJ2-1
clone size: few
V gene: TRBV6-5
CDR3 protein: ASSYSRVSILHEQF

J gene: TRBJ2-1
clone size: NA
V gene: TRBV7-8
CDR3 protein: ASSSPTSDEQF

J gene: TRBJ2-3
clone size: few
V gene: TRBV20-1
CDR3 protein: SARGGWRGADTQY

J gene: TRBJ1-3
clone size: few
V gene: TRBV7-9
CDR3 protein: ASSQGTGNTIY

J gene: TRBJ2-1
clone size: few
V gene: TRBV29-1
CDR3 protein: SVEGRQNEQF

J gene: TRBJ2-4
clone size: few
V gene: TRBV4-2
CDR3 protein: ASSPGQGVAKNIQY

J gene: TRBJ1-2
clone size: few
V gene: TRBV7-9
CDR3 protein: ASSLQLQGNGYT

J gene: TRBJ1-5
clone size: NA
V gene: TRBV27
CDR3 protein: ASSLTANQPQH

J gene: TRBJ1-4
clone size: NA
V gene: TRBV4-2
CDR3 protein: ASSQIDGANEKLF

J gene: TRBJ2-5
clone size: NA
V gene: TRBV7-6
CDR3 protein: ASSVTGSLADVRETQY

J gene: TRBJ2-1
clone size: few
V gene: TRBV7-9
CDR3 protein: ASSIPTSGGGNEQF

J gene: TRBJ1-5
clone size: NA
V gene: TRBV11-2
CDR3 protein: ASSSTGTENQPQH

J gene: TRBJ1-1
clone size: NA
V gene: TRBV7-1
CDR3 protein: ASSSTPGQGIEAF

J gene: TRBJ2-3
clone size: few
V gene: TRBV6-1
CDR3 protein: ASSRGTSGSDTQY

J gene: TRBJ1-1
clone size: NA
V gene: TRBV27
CDR3 protein: ASLSGTGDTEAF

J gene: TRBJ1-3
clone size: NA
V gene: TRBV6-2/TRBV6-3
CDR3 protein: ASSYGGEGSGNTIY

J gene: TRBJ2-2
clone size: NA
V gene: TRBV11-3
CDR3 protein: ASSLGTGNVIAGELF

J gene: TRBJ2-1
clone size: NA
V gene: TRBV7-3
CDR3 protein: ASSLEGASEQF

J gene: TRBJ1-4
clone size: NA
V gene: TRBV6-6
CDR3 protein: ARSYQKLDREKLF

J gene: TRBJ2-3
clone size: NA
V gene: TRBV7-6
CDR3 protein: ASSLVRLAGASTDTQY

J gene: TRBJ2-7
clone size: few
V gene: TRBV7-4
CDR3 protein: ASSQSGTGTYEQY

J gene: TRBJ2-1
clone size: NA
V gene: TRBV5-4
CDR3 protein: ASSFGQGAQNEQF

J gene: TRBJ2-1
clone size: few
V gene: TRBV5-1
CDR3 protein: ASRLTSGSYNEQF

J gene: TRBJ2-7
clone size: NA
V gene: TRBV20-1
CDR3 protein: SARIRGYFEQY

J gene: TRBJ2-1
clone size: NA
V gene: TRBV19
CDR3 protein: ASSLDQYNEQF

J gene: TRBJ2-1
clone size: few
V gene: TRBV7-6
CDR3 protein: ASSLGPPRTGQF

J gene: TRBJ2-5
clone size: NA
V gene: TRBV7-9
CDR3 protein: ASSSRFFRGPETQY

J gene: TRBJ1-6
clone size: NA
V gene: TRBV7-6
CDR3 protein: ASSGLGTDNSPLH

J gene: TRBJ2-7
clone size: NA
V gene: TRBV9
CDR3 protein: ASSVEGAASTHEQY

J gene: TRBJ2-7
clone size: NA
V gene: TRBV23-1
CDR3 protein: ASEHHLTGNEQY

J gene: TRBJ2-5
clone size: NA
V gene: TRBV12-3/TRBV12-4
CDR3 protein: ASSLASRALGETQY

J gene: TRBJ2-7
clone size: few
V gene: TRBV27
CDR3 protein: ASSASRGYEQY

J gene: TRBJ2-7
clone size: once
V gene: TRBV2
CDR3 protein: ASSEGGRPEVRQY

J gene: TRBJ2-2
clone size: NA
V gene: TRBV12-3/TRBV12-4
CDR3 protein: ASSPSFWAGELF

J gene: TRBJ2-7
clone size: NA
V gene: TRBV7-9
CDR3 protein: ASSPTKGKFYEQY

J gene: TRBJ2-7
clone size: few
V gene: TRBV20-1
CDR3 protein: SARDLTSGSSGEQY

J gene: TRBJ2-1
clone size: NA
V gene: TRBV4-2
CDR3 protein: ASSSSGATSNYNEQF

J gene: TRBJ1-1
clone size: few
V gene: TRBV11-2
CDR3 protein: ASSFGRNTEAF